The 29 T cell receptor beta chains below were found in one sample sequenced in a study of graft-versus-host responses after intestinal transplantation. Libraries were prepared by immunoSEQ multiplex PCR; TCRdb keeps only in-frame clonotypes and omits some of them. Of around 100,000 clones in the sample, 93% were seen once. No antigen has been identified for these receptors. Sequencing used unstimulated CD8+ T cells sorted from spleen or lymph node cells, obtained before transplant. These receptors all come from a human donor who was the organ donor for an intestinal transplant.

V and J are TRBV6-5 and TRBJ2-5, with 10 bases matching TRBD2. The end of the DNA aligns better with TRBJ2-7, so the J call may be wrong. CDR3 length: 15 amino acids. Germline V gene lookup returns CDR1 MNHEY and CDR2 SVGAGI. CDR3 loop: CASSYSTSGIYEQYF. The CDR3 coding sequence is TGTGCCAGCAGTTATTCCACTAGCGGGATCTACGAGCAGTACTTC.

This clone was picked up a small number of times. The rearrangement joins TRBV9 to TRBJ2-7, with 9 positions matching TRBD1. CDR1 SGDLS and CDR2 YYNGEE come from the germline V gene. J gave up 6 bases and V 0 bases, and 1 base lay outside the gene matches. The CDR3 totals 13 residues. The CDR3 DNA reads TGTGCCAGCAGCGTAGGACAGGGGGGCGAGCAGTACTTC. Its translation is CASSVGQGGEQYF.

This chain uses TRBV2 with TRBJ2-3; TRBD2 is a possible D gene (5 bases). The CDR3 loop spans 16 amino acids. V was shortened by 0 bases and J by 0 bases, with 10 bases between the two germline ends. Germline CDR1 reads SNHLY; CDR2 reads FYNNEI. Written as DNA, the CDR3 is TGTGCCAGCAGTGAAGCGCGGGCGTTCAGCACAGATACGCAGTATTTT. Protein: CASSEARAFSTDTQYF.

The chain employs TRBV19 and TRBJ1-4, with TRBD1 as a possible D gene (6 bases). CDR1 is LNHDA, CDR2 SQIVND, per germline (reference sequence). The CDR3 extends over 14 amino acids. The V and J ends lost 3 bases and 5 bases respectively, with 10 bases between them. The chain's CDR3 is CASSIPTGNEKLFF. CDR3 coding DNA: TGTGCCAGTAGTATTCCGACAGGAAATGAAAAACTGTTTTTT. Full variable domain (missing parts from reference TRBV19 and TRBJ1-4): DGGITQSPKYLFRKEGQNVTLSCEQNLNHDAMYWYRQDPGQGLRLIYYSQIVNDFQKGDIAEGYSVSREKKESFPLTVTSAQKNPTAFYLCASSIPTGNEKLFFGSGTQLSVL.

The chain joins TRBV30 to TRBJ1-2, with TRBD1 identical over 11 bases. Looked up from germline, CDR1 is GTSNPN and CDR2 is SVGIG (reference sequence). V shed 5 bases and J 6 bases; nucleotides not matched to a gene: 11. CDR3 length: 15 residues. CDR3 sequence reads: CAWGRGQGDRDGYTF. The CDR3 DNA reads TGTGCCTGGGGGAGGGGACAGGGGGACCGGGATGGCTACACCTTC. Full variable domain (missing parts from reference TRBV30 and TRBJ1-2): SQTIHQWPATLVQPVGSPLSLECTVEGTSNPNLYWYRQAAGRGLQLLFYSVGIGQISSEVPQNLSASRPQDRQFILSSKKLLLSDSGFYLCAWGRGQGDRDGYTFGSGTRLTVV.

The chain joins TRBV11-2 to TRBJ2-5, with a tentative D call TRBD2 (6 bases). From germline, CDR1 is SGHAT and CDR2 FQNNGV. V was clipped by 2 bases and J by 4 bases, with 8 bases between them. CDR3 length equals 13 residues. Written as DNA, the CDR3 is TGTGCCAGCAGCTTAACTAGCATAGAGACCCAGTACTTC. Residues: CASSLTSIETQYF.

V usage is TRBV2 and J usage is TRBJ1-1; possibly TRBD1 for D (5 bases). V lost 0 bases to trimming and J lost 3 bases, with 8 bases between them. The germline V gene has CDR1 SNHLY and CDR2 FYNNEI. CDR3 length equals 14 residues. In nucleotides, the CDR3 is TGTGCCAGCAGTGAAGCGATGGGGGACACTGAAGCTTTCTTT. Its protein product is CASSEAMGDTEAFF.

This clone was found once. The rearrangement links TRBV4-1 to TRBJ2-7, with 7 bases that match TRBD1. The CDR3 loop spans 16 amino acids. The germline gives CDR1 MGHRA, CDR2 YSYEKL. Trimming at V came to 5 bases and at J to 3 bases, leaving 13 bases not matched to a gene. CDR3: CASSFGDREQGYEQYF. CDR3 in DNA: TGCGCCAGCAGCTTTGGTGACAGGGAACAGGGCTACGAGCAGTACTTC.

This chain uses TRBV7-8 with TRBJ1-2, with D possibly matching TRBD1 (5 bases). This CDR3 contains 15 residues. V lost 1 base and J lost 4, with 13 bases in between. Germline loops: CDR1 SGHVS, CDR2 FQNEAQ. The CDR3 is CASSLGSRDGYGYTF. CDR3 in DNA: TGTGCCAGCAGCTTAGGGTCCAGGGATGGCTATGGCTACACCTTC.

This chain links TRBV27 with TRBJ2-3, with no clear D. Germline V lookup: CDR1 MNHEY, CDR2 SMNVEV (reference sequence). CDR3 length: 14 residues. V dropped 2 bases and J dropped 0 bases, with 6 bases sitting between them. CDR3 residues: CASSLMVSTDTQYF. The CDR3 DNA reads as TGTGCCAGCAGTTTAATGGTTAGCACAGATACGCAGTATTTT.

The chain links TRBV5-6 to TRBJ2-7; TRBD1 might be the D (6 bases). The germline V gene has CDR1 SGHDT and CDR2 YYEEEE. Deletions cut 0 bases from V and 3 bases from J, with 7 bases between. The CDR3 runs to 13 residues. CDR3 coding DNA: TGTGCCAGCAGCTTGGGACAGGTCTACGAGCAGTACTTC. Protein: CASSLGQVYEQYF. Filled out from reference TRBV5-6 and TRBJ2-7, the complete variable domain reads DAGVTQSPTHLIKTRGQQVTLRCSPKSGHDTVSWYQQALGQGPQFIFQYYEEEERQRGNFPDRFSGHQFPNYSSELNVNALLLGDSALYLCASSLGQVYEQYFGPGTRLTVT.

The chain combines TRBV10-3 with TRBJ2-3; TRBD2 matches 15 bases. Losses at the gene ends were 6 bases for V and 2 bases for J; bases not matched to a gene: 3. The germline gives CDR1 ENHRY, CDR2 SYGVKD. This CDR3 contains 16 residues. DNA of the CDR3: TGTGCCATCAGGGGGACTAGCGGGGGGAACACAGATACGCAGTATTTT. Its translation: CAIRGTSGGNTDTQYF.

Of note for this clone: This specimen includes other DNA sequences encoding the same CDR3. The chain joins TRBV6-1 to TRBJ2-7; TRBD2 aligns across 10 bases. Germline CDR1 reads MNHNS; CDR2 reads SASEGT. J was trimmed by 2 bases and V by 6 bases; bases with no gene match: 4. CDR3 length equals 14 residues. The CDR3 is CASRGTSVTYEQYF. CDR3 DNA: TGTGCCAGCAGAGGGACTAGCGTCACCTACGAGCAGTACTTC.

This chain joins TRBV19 and TRBJ1-1, with 7 bases matching TRBD1. J lost 6 bases, V lost 8 bases, and 0 bases had no gene match. CDR3 length: 10 amino acids. From germline, CDR1 is LNHDA and CDR2 SQIVND (reference sequence). CDR3 bases: TGTGCCAGTCAGGGGGCTGAAGCTTTCTTT. As protein: CASQGAEAFF.

This chain connects TRBV6-5 to TRBJ2-2; 8 positions agree with TRBD2. The CDR3 is 15 residues long. With V trimmed by 3 bases and J by 5 bases, 5 bases remained unmatched. Germline V gene lookup returns CDR1 MNHEY and CDR2 SVGAGI. The CDR3 region is CASSYRTSGTGELFF. Written as DNA, the CDR3 is TGTGCCAGCAGTTATCGTACTAGCGGAACCGGGGAGCTGTTTTTT.

The chain is built from TRBV5-8 and TRBJ1-2; TRBD1 might be the D (5 bases). The length of the CDR3 is 15 residues. Germline loops: CDR1 SGHTS, CDR2 YDEGEE. The V and J ends lost 2 bases and 2 bases respectively, with 13 bases between them. The CDR3 coding sequence is TGTGCCAGCAGCTTTGGGGGGATTGGGAACTATGGCTACACCTTC. It codes for CASSFGGIGNYGYTF.

The CDR3 sequence: CASSLEGNGYTF. CDR3 nucleotide sequence: TGCGCCAGCAGCTTGGAGGGGAATGGCTACACCTTC. The chain has TRBV5-1 and TRBJ1-2, with TRBD1 as a possible D gene (5 bases). This CDR3 contains 12 residues. V dropped 0 bases and J dropped 6 bases, with 6 bases sitting between them. The germline CDR1 and CDR2 sequences are SGHRS and YFSETQ.

The CDR3: CASSLLAGSTDTQYF. The CDR3 nucleotides read TGTGCCAGCAGCCTACTAGCGGGGAGCACAGATACGCAGTATTTT. The chain is built from TRBV5-4 and TRBJ2-3, with TRBD2 identical over 10 bases. CDR3 length: 15 residues. V shed 4 bases, J shed 0 bases, and the junction held 2 bases outside the gene matches. Germline assignment: CDR1 SGHNT and CDR2 YYREEE (reference sequence).

The rearrangement joins TRBV29-1 to TRBJ2-3; 13 bases are a match to TRBD2. The J segment lost 4 bases and the V segment lost 3 bases, leaving 4 bases of the junction unmatched. Germline assignment: CDR1 SQVTM and CDR2 ANQGSEA. This CDR3 has 15 residues. The CDR3 loop is CSVERLAGGADTQYF. DNA for the CDR3: TGCAGCGTTGAGCGACTAGCGGGAGGAGCAGATACGCAGTATTTT.

The chain carries TRBV10-3 and TRBJ2-7, with 9 bases fitting TRBD2. This CDR3 comprises 15 residues. The V gene's germline CDR1 is ENHRY and CDR2 SYGVKD. V gave up 3 bases and J gave up 2 bases; unmatched junction bases: 5. The CDR3 loop reads CAISDKGLATYEQYF. CDR3 nucleotides: TGTGCCATCAGTGATAAGGGACTAGCTACCTACGAGCAGTACTTC.

This clone was picked up one time. The rearrangement joins TRBV6-1 to TRBJ2-3; D remains unclear. CDR1 and CDR2 from the germline V gene are MNHNS and SASEGT. Trimming stripped 6 bases from V and 2 bases from J, with 15 bases between. This CDR3 has 15 amino acids. This CDR3 reads CASSGWLGTTDTQYF. CDR3 in DNA: TGTGCCAGCAGCGGCTGGTTAGGAACCACAGATACGCAGTATTTT.

The chain couples TRBV27 to TRBJ2-7; D is perhaps TRBD2 (5 bases). The CDR3 length is 16 residues. V shed 0 bases and J shed 2 bases, with 14 bases lying between them. Germline V lookup: CDR1 MNHEY, CDR2 SMNVEV (reference sequence). The CDR3 sequence: CASSLSVAPGTYEQYF. CDR3 nucleotide sequence: TGTGCCAGCAGTTTATCGGTTGCTCCGGGAACCTACGAGCAGTACTTC.

The chain is built from TRBV5-6 and TRBJ1-1; TRBD1 matches at 8 bases. The germline V gene encodes CDR1 SGHDT and CDR2 YYEEEE. J lost 1 base, V lost 0 bases, and 2 bases had no gene match. This CDR3 has 15 residues. The DNA for the CDR3 is TGTGCCAGCAGCTTGGGGGACAGGCAGAACACTGAAGCTTTCTTT. Amino acid sequence: CASSLGDRQNTEAFF. Looking up the rest from reference TRBV5-6 and TRBJ1-1 gives the full variable domain: DAGVTQSPTHLIKTRGQQVTLRCSPKSGHDTVSWYQQALGQGPQFIFQYYEEEERQRGNFPDRFSGHQFPNYSSELNVNALLLGDSALYLCASSLGDRQNTEAFFGQGTRLTVV.

As to this clone: At the DNA level, this CDR3 is encoded by other sequences in the same sample as well. The rearrangement uses TRBV4-3 and TRBJ2-7, with a tentative D call TRBD1 (6 bases). This CDR3 is built from 14 residues. Per the germline V gene, CDR1 is LGHNA and CDR2 is YSLEER. Trimming removed 0 bases from V and 0 bases from J, with 6 bases in between. In nucleotides, the CDR3 is TGCGCCAGCAGCCAAGACAGGGGCTCCTACGAGCAGTACTTC. Encoded protein: CASSQDRGSYEQYF.

The genes are TRBV30 and TRBJ2-3; D gene ambiguous. The germline V and J ends were trimmed by 0 bases and 5 bases, with 6 bases remaining between them. Germline values: CDR1 GTSNPN, CDR2 SVGIG (reference sequence). This CDR3 contains 12 residues. The CDR3 protein is CAWSVLGDTQYF. The CDR3 coding sequence is TGTGCCTGGAGTGTACTCGGAGATACGCAGTATTTT.

V is TRBV5-1 and J is TRBJ2-5; D may match TRBD1 or TRBD2 (5 bases each). This CDR3 has 14 amino acids. Germline lookup yields CDR1 SGHRS and CDR2 YFSETQ. Trimming cost V 3 bases and J 2 bases, with 11 bases left between them. CDR3 nucleotides: TGCGCCAGCAGCTGGGACCCCGGGCAAGAGACCCAGTACTTC. The encoded protein is CASSWDPGQETQYF.

The chain carries TRBV29-1 and TRBJ2-4, with D possibly being TRBD2 (6 bases). V dropped 6 bases and J dropped 7 bases, with 10 bases sitting between them. The germline CDR1 and CDR2 sequences are SQVTM and ANQGSEA. The CDR3 extends over 11 amino acids. The CDR3 region is CSVVGGNIQYF. The CDR3 bases are TGCAGCGTCGTGGGGGGTAACATTCAGTACTTC.

The CDR3 nucleotides read TGCGCCAGCAGCCAAGTTTGGGGGGATAACTATGGCTACACCTTC. Translating gives CASSQVWGDNYGYTF. The chain combines TRBV4-1 with TRBJ1-2, with a possible D match to TRBD1 (5 bases). Per the germline V gene, CDR1 is MGHRA and CDR2 is YSYEKL. The CDR3 has 15 residues. The V and J ends lost 1 base and 1 base respectively, with 10 bases between them.

V and J are TRBV6-1 and TRBJ2-2; 7 bases match TRBD2. J gave up 4 bases and V 4 bases, and 6 bases lay outside the gene matches. CDR3 length: 15 amino acids. The germline CDR1 and CDR2 sequences are MNHNS and SASEGT. For the CDR3, the DNA is TGTGCCAGCAGTGGGGCTAGCGGTCTCACCGGGGAGCTGTTTTTT. This codes for CASSGASGLTGELFF.